The sample holds a few counts of the clone carrying this T cell receptor (beta chain). These data originate in a study of control samples from healthy donors and cancer patients. Between the trimmed V and J ends, which lost 3 bases and 4 bases, there was a span of 18 bases. The CDR3 is made up of 17 amino acids. Germline CDR1 SGHTA, CDR2 FQGNSA. Libraries were prepared by immunoSEQ multiplex PCR; TCRdb keeps only in-frame clonotypes and omits some of them. Of 75,000 to 95,000 clones listed, 65% to 85% were seen once; the top ten hold roughly 40%. This clonotype originated in a man between 70 and 80 years old with lung cancer. This sequence joins TRBV7-2 and TRBJ2-2; weak D call: TRBD1 (5 bases). Sequenced material: PBMCs. CDR3 sequence: CASSFTQGLLTTGELFF. CDR3 nucleotide sequence: TGTGCCAGCAGCTTCACCCAGGGATTGTTGACCACCGGGGAGCTGTTTTTT.